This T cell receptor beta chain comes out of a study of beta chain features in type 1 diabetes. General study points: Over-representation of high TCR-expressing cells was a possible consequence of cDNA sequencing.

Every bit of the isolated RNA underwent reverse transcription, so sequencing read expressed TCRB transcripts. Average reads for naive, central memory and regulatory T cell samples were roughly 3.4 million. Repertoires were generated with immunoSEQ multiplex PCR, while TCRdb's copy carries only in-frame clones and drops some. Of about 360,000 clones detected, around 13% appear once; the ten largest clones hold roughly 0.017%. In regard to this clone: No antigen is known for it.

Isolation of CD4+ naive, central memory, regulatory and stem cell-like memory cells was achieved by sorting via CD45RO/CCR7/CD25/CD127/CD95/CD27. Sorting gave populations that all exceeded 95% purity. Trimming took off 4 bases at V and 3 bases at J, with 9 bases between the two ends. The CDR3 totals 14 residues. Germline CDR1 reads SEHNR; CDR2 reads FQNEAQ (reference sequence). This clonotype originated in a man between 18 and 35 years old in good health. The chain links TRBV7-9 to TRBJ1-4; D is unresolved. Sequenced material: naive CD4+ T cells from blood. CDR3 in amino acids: CASSYGNSNEKLFF. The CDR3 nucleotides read TGTGCCAGCAGCTACGGGAATTCTAATGAAAAACTGTTTTTT.